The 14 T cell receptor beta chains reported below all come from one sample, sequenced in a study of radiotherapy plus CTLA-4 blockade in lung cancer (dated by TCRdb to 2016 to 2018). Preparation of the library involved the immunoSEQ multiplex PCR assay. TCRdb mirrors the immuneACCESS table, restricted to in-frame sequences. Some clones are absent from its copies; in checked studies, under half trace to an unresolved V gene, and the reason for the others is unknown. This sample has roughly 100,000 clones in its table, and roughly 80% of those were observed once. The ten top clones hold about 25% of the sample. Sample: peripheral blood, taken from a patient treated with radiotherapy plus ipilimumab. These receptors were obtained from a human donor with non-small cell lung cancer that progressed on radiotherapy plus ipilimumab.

CDR3 nucleotides: TGTGCCAGCAGCCCAAGGACTAGCGGGAGTAATTACAATGAGCAGTTCTTC. Translation gives CASSPRTSGSNYNEQFF. This chain uses TRBV5-6 with TRBJ2-1, with 13 bases aligning to TRBD2. This CDR3 is built from 17 residues. Losses at the gene ends were 4 bases for V and 4 bases for J; bases not matched to a gene: 8. The V gene's germline CDR1 is SGHDT and CDR2 YYEEEE.

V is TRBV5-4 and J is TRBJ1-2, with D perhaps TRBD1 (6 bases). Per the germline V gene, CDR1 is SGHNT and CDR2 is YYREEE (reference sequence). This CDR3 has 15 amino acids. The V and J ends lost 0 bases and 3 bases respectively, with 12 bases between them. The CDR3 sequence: CASSLAGPGDYGYTF. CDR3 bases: TGTGCCAGCAGCTTGGCGGGGCCAGGGGACTATGGCTACACCTTC.

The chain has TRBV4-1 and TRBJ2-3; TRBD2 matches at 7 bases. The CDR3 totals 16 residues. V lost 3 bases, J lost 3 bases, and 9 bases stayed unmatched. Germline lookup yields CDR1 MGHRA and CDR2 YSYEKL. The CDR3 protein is CASSQLLAMGTDTQYF. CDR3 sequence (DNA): TGCGCCAGCAGCCAGCTACTAGCGATGGGGACAGATACGCAGTATTTT.

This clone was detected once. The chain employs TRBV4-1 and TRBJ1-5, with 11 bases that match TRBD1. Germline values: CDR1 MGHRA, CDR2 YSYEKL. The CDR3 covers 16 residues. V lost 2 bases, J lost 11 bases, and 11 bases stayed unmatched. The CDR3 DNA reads TGCGCCAGCAGCCAATCCGGGACAGGGGGATTTAAGGCCCAGCATTTT. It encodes CASSQSGTGGFKAQHF.

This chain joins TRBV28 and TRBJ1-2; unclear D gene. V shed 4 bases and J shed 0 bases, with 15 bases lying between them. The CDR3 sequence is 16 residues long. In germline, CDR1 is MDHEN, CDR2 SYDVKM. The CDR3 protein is CASSSFDGRANYGYTF. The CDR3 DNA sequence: TGTGCCAGCAGTTCGTTTGACGGGAGAGCTAACTATGGCTACACCTTC.

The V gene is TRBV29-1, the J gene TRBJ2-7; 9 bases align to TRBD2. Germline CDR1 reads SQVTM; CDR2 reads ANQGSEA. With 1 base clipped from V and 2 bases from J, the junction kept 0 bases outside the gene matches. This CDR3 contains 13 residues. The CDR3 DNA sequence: TGCAGCGTTGAAGGGACTAGCGCCTACGAGCAGTACTTC. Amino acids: CSVEGTSAYEQYF.

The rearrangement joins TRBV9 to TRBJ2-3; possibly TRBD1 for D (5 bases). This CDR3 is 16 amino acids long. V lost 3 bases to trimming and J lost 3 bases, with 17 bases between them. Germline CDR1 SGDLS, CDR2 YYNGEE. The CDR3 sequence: CASSANRQYRTDTQYF. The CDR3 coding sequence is TGTGCCAGCAGCGCAAACCGACAGTATCGGACAGATACGCAGTATTTT.

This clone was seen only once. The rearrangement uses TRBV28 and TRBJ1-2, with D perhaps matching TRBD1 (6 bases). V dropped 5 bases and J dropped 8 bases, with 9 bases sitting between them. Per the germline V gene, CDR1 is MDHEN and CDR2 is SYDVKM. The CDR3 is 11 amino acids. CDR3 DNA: TGTGCCAGCAGTACAGGGCTCGGCTACACCTTC. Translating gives CASSTGLGYTF.

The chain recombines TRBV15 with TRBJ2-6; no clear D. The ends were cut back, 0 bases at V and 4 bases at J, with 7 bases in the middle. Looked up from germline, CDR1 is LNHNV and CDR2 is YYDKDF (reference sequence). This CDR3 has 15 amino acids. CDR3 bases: TGTGCCACCAGCAGAGATCTGGCCGGGGCCAACGTCCTGACTTTC. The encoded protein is CATSRDLAGANVLTF.

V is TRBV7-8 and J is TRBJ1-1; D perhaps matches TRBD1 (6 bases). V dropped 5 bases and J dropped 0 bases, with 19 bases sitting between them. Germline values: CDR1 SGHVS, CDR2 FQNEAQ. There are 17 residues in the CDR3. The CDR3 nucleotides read TGTGCCAGCAGCCCAGGGGCCAGGGGACGCATGAACACTGAAGCTTTCTTT. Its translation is CASSPGARGRMNTEAFF.

Written as DNA, the CDR3 is TGCGCCAGCAGCCCGGGGGGTGAGACCCAGTACTTC. Its protein is CASSPGGETQYF. V gene TRBV4-1 combines with J gene TRBJ2-5; 7 nucleotides align to TRBD2. Germline V gene lookup returns CDR1 MGHRA and CDR2 YSYEKL. The V gene end was trimmed by 4 bases and the J gene end by 5 bases; junction bases not matched to a gene: 1. The CDR3 loop spans 12 amino acids.

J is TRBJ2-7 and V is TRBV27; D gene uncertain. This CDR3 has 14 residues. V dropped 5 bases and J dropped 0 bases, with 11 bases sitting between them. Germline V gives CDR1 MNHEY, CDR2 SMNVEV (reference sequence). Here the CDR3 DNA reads TGTGCCAGCAGTCCCTATGAGCCCTCCTACGAGCAGTACTTC. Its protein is CASSPYEPSYEQYF.

CDR3 region: CASSQVAAGDYSYNEQFF. In DNA form, the CDR3 reads TGCGCCAGCAGCCAAGTAGCAGCGGGAGACTACTCCTACAATGAGCAGTTCTTC. The chain has TRBV4-1 and TRBJ2-1; 8 bases are a match to TRBD2. The CDR3 length is 18 residues. Trimming cost V 1 base and J 0 bases; bases outside gene matches: 8. CDR1 and CDR2 (germline): MGHRA, YSYEKL.

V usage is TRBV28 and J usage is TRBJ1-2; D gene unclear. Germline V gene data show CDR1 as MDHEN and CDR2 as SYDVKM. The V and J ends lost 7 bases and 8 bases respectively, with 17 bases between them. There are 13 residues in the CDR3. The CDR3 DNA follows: TGTGCCAGCACCCGTCCCCCTGCGGGAGGCTACACCTTC. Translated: CASTRPPAGGYTF.